The present TCR beta chain was sequenced within a study of STAT5B mutations in CD4+ large granular lymphocyte leukemia. The CDR3 spans 16 residues. The junction had 11 bases not matched to a gene; V was cut back by 5 bases and J by 5 bases. The V gene's germline CDR1 is LNHDA and CDR2 SQIVND (reference sequence). Repertoires were generated with immunoSEQ multiplex PCR, while TCRdb's copy carries only in-frame clones and drops some. Of over 25,000 clones listed, about 70% are singletons. This clone has more than one count but fewer than ten. The V gene is TRBV19, the J gene TRBJ2-7; 11 nucleotides agree with TRBD2. Source material: CD4+ T cells from blood buffy coats. The TCR comes from a human donor in good health. CDR3 nucleotides: TGTGCCAGTAGTCTCACCCCACTAGCGGGAGCTGACGAGCAGTACTTC. This codes for CASSLTPLAGADEQYF.